The T cell receptor (beta chain) under discussion was sequenced for a study of T cells in Graves' hyperthyroidism and ophthalmopathy. Concerning this clonotype itself: No antigen is known for it.

Researchers amplified the TCR beta CDR3 regions from RNA transcripts. Primed by the HTBI set, a first-round RT-PCR was run on the TCR CDR3. MiXCR was run by TCRdb on the multiplex PCR reads, yielding one entry per CDR3 protein. The table shows some 460,000 distinct CDR3 sequences, with around 14% occurring only once. The length of the CDR3 is 14 residues. V was pared by 4 bases and J by 5 bases, with 14 bases between. From germline, CDR1 is SEHNR and CDR2 FQNEAQ (reference sequence). The study, taken as a whole, reports: Most thyroid clonotypes with frequency above 0.001 were detected in blood.

Sequencing was carried out using blood. The J gene is TRBJ1-1, the V gene TRBV7-9; D call uncertain. The receptor's source is a woman aged 18-29 years with Graves' hyperthyroidism. The CDR3 nucleotides are TGTGCCAGCAGCTCAGCCCCCGGAAGTACTGAAGCTTTCTTT. Translated: CASSSAPGSTEAFF.